The 29 T cell receptor beta chains listed next were all sequenced from one sample in a study of glioma-infiltrating T cells after dendritic cell vaccination. This table comes from immunoSEQ multiplex PCR, and its TCRdb copy is limited to in-frame clones, with some not included. The sample records roughly 100,000 clones, around 81% being singletons. The sample was blood, taken before dendritic cell vaccination. These receptor sequences come from a human donor with glioblastoma.

This chain links TRBV6-5 with TRBJ1-2; D ambiguous. The CDR3 has 11 amino acids. CDR1 is MNHEY, CDR2 SVGAGI, per germline. V gave up 4 bases and J gave up 5 bases, with 5 bases separating them. This CDR3 reads CASSSLYGYTF. The CDR3, as DNA: TGTGCCAGCAGTTCCCTATATGGCTACACCTTC.

V is TRBV7-9 and J is TRBJ1-1; D remains ambiguous. Per germline, CDR1 SEHNR and CDR2 FQNEAQ (reference sequence). The CDR3 spans 12 residues. V dropped 6 bases and J dropped 6 bases, with 11 bases sitting between them. CDR3 residues: CASRLGHSEAFF. The CDR3 DNA reads as TGTGCCAGCAGGCTCGGTCACTCTGAAGCTTTCTTT.

The rearrangement links TRBV7-8 to TRBJ2-1; TRBD2 agrees at 15 bases. The germline CDR1 and CDR2 sequences are SGHVS and FQNEAQ. Trimming removed 4 bases from V and 10 bases from J; junction bases left unmatched: 14. This CDR3 has 18 residues. In DNA, the CDR3 is TGTGCCAGCAGCTCGCCGGGACTAGCGGGGGGCACCGTCAGGGAGCAGTTCTTC. The encoded protein is CASSSPGLAGGTVREQFF.

V and J are TRBV14 and TRBJ1-3; perhaps TRBD1 as D (5 bases). This CDR3 is built from 15 residues. The germline V gene has CDR1 SGHDN and CDR2 FVKESK. Trimming stripped 10 bases from V and 3 bases from J, with 19 bases between. As DNA, the CDR3 is TGTGCCACCGCACCAGGGTTAGATATTGGAAACACCATATATTTT. This encodes CATAPGLDIGNTIYF.

This chain connects TRBV18 to TRBJ2-7; 7 bases match TRBD1. Germline CDR1 and CDR2: KGHSH and LQKENI. This CDR3 has 14 residues. J was trimmed by 2 bases and V by 4 bases; bases with no gene match: 5. The chain's CDR3 is CASSQGQSTYEQYF. The DNA for the CDR3 is TGTGCCAGCTCACAGGGACAGTCAACCTACGAGCAGTACTTC. Filled out from reference TRBV18 and TRBJ2-7, the complete variable domain reads NAGVMQNPRHLVRRRGQEARLRCSPMKGHSHVYWYRQLPEEGLKFMVYLQKENIIDESGMPKERFSAEFPKEGPSILRIQQVVRGDSAAYFCASSQGQSTYEQYFGPGTRLTVT.

The rearrangement uses TRBV5-4 and TRBJ2-5; 13 positions match TRBD2. V was clipped by 4 bases and J by 7 bases; unmatched bases: 10. This CDR3 region has 16 residues. Germline CDR1 reads SGHNT; CDR2 reads YYREEE (reference sequence). This CDR3 is CASSLGLAGSSGTQYF. Written as DNA, the CDR3 is TGTGCCAGCAGCCTGGGACTAGCGGGGTCCTCCGGGACCCAGTACTTC.

A note on this clone: One end of the junction varies from germline; a read error may be responsible. V gene TRBV6-5 combines with J gene TRBJ2-1; tentative D call: TRBD1 (6 bases). Per the germline V gene, CDR1 is MNHEY and CDR2 is SVGAGI. The CDR3 spans 16 residues. In nucleotides, the CDR3 is TGTGCCAGCAGTTTAGTACAGGGCTTAACCTACAATGAGCAGCTCTTC. Amino acids: CASSLVQGLTYNEQLF.

V gene TRBV5-4 combines with J gene TRBJ2-5; possible D gene TRBD1, 5 bases. V was clipped by 0 bases and J by 1 base, with 13 bases between them. Germline values: CDR1 SGHNT, CDR2 YYREEE (reference sequence). The CDR3 has 16 amino acids. CDR3 coding DNA: TGTGCCAGCAGCTTGGTCAGGGATCGACTCCAAGAGACCCAGTACTTC. This codes for CASSLVRDRLQETQYF. The full variable domain, completed using reference TRBV5-4 and TRBJ2-5, is ETGVTQSPTHLIKTRGQQVTLRCSSQSGHNTVSWYQQALGQGPQFIFQYYREEENGRGNFPPRFSGLQFPNYSSELNVNALELDDSALYLCASSLVRDRLQETQYFGPGTRLLVL.

This chain uses TRBV2 with TRBJ2-7, with TRBD1 matching over 9 bases. The CDR3 sequence is 16 residues long. V shed 6 bases and J 2 bases; nucleotides not matched to a gene: 11. CDR1 SNHLY and CDR2 FYNNEI come from the germline V gene. CDR3 bases: TGTGCCAGCAGAAACCCACCGGGACAGGGACCCTACGAGCAGTACTTC. Its translation: CASRNPPGQGPYEQYF.

This clone was detected once. This CDR3 is CASTIAGNTGELFF. The CDR3 DNA follows: TGTGCCAGCACTATAGCGGGGAACACCGGGGAGCTGTTTTTT. This sequence joins TRBV9 and TRBJ2-2, with TRBD2 matching 7 bases. CDR3 length equals 14 residues. With V trimmed by 6 bases and J by 1 base, 3 bases remained unmatched. The germline gives CDR1 SGDLS, CDR2 YYNGEE.

This sequence joins TRBV7-9 and TRBJ2-1; 11 bases fit TRBD2. V lost 3 bases, J lost 7 bases, and 2 bases stayed unmatched. The germline CDR1 and CDR2 sequences are SEHNR and FQNEAQ (reference sequence). The CDR3 has 14 amino acids. CDR3 amino acids: CASSFSSGGNEQFF. CDR3 nucleotide sequence: TGTGCCAGCAGCTTTTCTAGCGGGGGGAATGAGCAGTTCTTC.

This clone has just a few counts. The chain employs TRBV10-3 and TRBJ2-2; no reliable D call. The CDR3 has 15 amino acids. Germline CDR1 reads ENHRY; CDR2 reads SYGVKD. Trimming took 6 bases from V and 0 from J, leaving 11 bases between them. The CDR3 reads CAISDIDSNTGELFF. CDR3 nucleotide sequence: TGTGCCATCAGCGATATCGACTCGAACACCGGGGAGCTGTTTTTT.

This chain links TRBV4-1 with TRBJ2-7, with 9 bases that match TRBD2. The CDR3 covers 18 residues. Germline V lookup: CDR1 MGHRA, CDR2 YSYEKL. After removal of 1 base from V and 2 bases from J, the junction contained 12 bases not matched to a gene. CDR3 loop: CASSQARAGLAGPYEQYF. The CDR3 nucleotides are TGCGCCAGCAGCCAAGCCCGGGCTGGGCTAGCGGGGCCCTACGAGCAGTACTTC.

This chain links TRBV6-5 with TRBJ1-2; 7 nucleotides match TRBD1. Germline lookup yields CDR1 MNHEY and CDR2 SVGAGI. The CDR3 length is 15 residues. After removal of 3 bases from V and 2 bases from J, the junction contained 6 bases not matched to a gene. CDR3 amino acids: CASSYHGTANYGYTF. The CDR3 nucleotides read TGTGCCAGCAGTTATCATGGGACAGCAAACTATGGCTACACCTTC.

This clone was detected only a few times. The chain is built from TRBV11-3 and TRBJ2-2; D uncertain. Germline CDR1 reads SGHNT; CDR2 reads YENEEA. V was shortened by 5 bases and J by 1 base, with 8 bases between the two germline ends. This CDR3 is 14 amino acids long. In DNA form, the CDR3 reads TGTGCCAGCAGCCCACCAGAGAACACCGGGGAGCTGTTTTTT. The encoded protein is CASSPPENTGELFF.

This clone appeared once. The chain combines TRBV2 with TRBJ2-7; possible D gene TRBD2, 6 bases. With 11 bases removed from V and 4 bases from J, the gap between germline ends came to 18 bases. Germline V gene lookup returns CDR1 SNHLY and CDR2 FYNNEI. This CDR3 comprises 13 residues. CDR3 bases: TGTGCCCGCTCTGCGGCGGGGATTTACGAGCAGTACTTC. Protein: CARSAAGIYEQYF.

Points on this clone: This specimen includes other DNA sequences encoding the same CDR3. This chain's CDR3 is CASSQEQADYNSPLHF. The CDR3 DNA reads as TGCGCCAGCAGCCAAGAGCAGGCTGATTATAATTCACCCCTCCACTTT. The chain combines TRBV4-1 with TRBJ1-6; D gene unclear. Germline V gene sequence: CDR1 MGHRA, CDR2 YSYEKL. Trimming removed 0 bases at V and 4 bases at J, with 10 bases between. There are 16 residues in the CDR3.

V usage is TRBV6-1 and J usage is TRBJ1-4; D gene uncertain. The CDR3 extends over 15 amino acids. Trimming took 2 bases from V and 8 from J, leaving 15 bases between them. The germline gives CDR1 MNHNS, CDR2 SASEGT. The CDR3 DNA follows: TGTGCCAGCAGTGAATTTCTCCATGAGCGGGAAAAACTGTTTTTT. It is translated as CASSEFLHEREKLFF.

The chain joins TRBV5-4 to TRBJ2-3; 7 bases are a match to TRBD2. After removal of 4 bases from V and 1 base from J, the junction contained 6 bases not matched to a gene. There are 15 residues in the CDR3. Per the germline V gene, CDR1 is SGHNT and CDR2 is YYREEE (reference sequence). The CDR3 loop reads CASSPGGRGTDTQYF. The CDR3 coding sequence is TGTGCCAGCAGCCCCGGAGGGAGGGGCACAGATACGCAGTATTTT.

The V gene is TRBV6-5, the J gene TRBJ1-1; TRBD1 aligns across 7 bases. This CDR3 has 13 residues. V lost 6 bases and J lost 4; bases outside the gene matches: 5. Germline V gene lookup returns CDR1 MNHEY and CDR2 SVGAGI. The CDR3 nucleotides read TGTGCCAGCAGCACAACAGGGGTCACTGAAGCTTTCTTT. It codes for CASSTTGVTEAFF.

J is TRBJ1-1 and V is TRBV4-1; the D is unclear. The germline CDR1 and CDR2 sequences are MGHRA and YSYEKL. The CDR3 spans 15 residues. Trimming left V 2 bases short and J 4 bases short, with 14 bases between. The CDR3 loop is CASSQRAQVSTEAFF. CDR3 coding DNA: TGCGCCAGCAGCCAACGAGCTCAGGTGAGCACTGAAGCTTTCTTT.

The V call is TRBV5-4, the J call TRBJ2-5; D gene ambiguous. V lost 1 base and J lost 5, with 9 bases in between. CDR3 length: 13 amino acids. The germline V gene encodes CDR1 SGHNT and CDR2 YYREEE (reference sequence). The CDR3 loop reads CASSLTAGETQYF. CDR3 DNA: TGTGCCAGCAGCTTGACAGCTGGGGAGACCCAGTACTTC. Combining the CDR3 with reference TRBV5-4 and TRBJ2-5 gives the whole variable domain ETGVTQSPTHLIKTRGQQVTLRCSSQSGHNTVSWYQQALGQGPQFIFQYYREEENGRGNFPPRFSGLQFPNYSSELNVNALELDDSALYLCASSLTAGETQYFGPGTRLLVL.

In its sample, this clone was seen once. This chain links TRBV7-6 with TRBJ2-3; D perhaps matches TRBD2 (5 bases). Deletions cut 4 bases from V and 2 bases from J, with 10 bases between. Germline-derived CDR1 and CDR2 are SGHVS and FNYEAQ. The CDR3 is made up of 14 amino acids. The CDR3 region is CASSSSGNTDTQYF. CDR3 nucleotides: TGTGCCAGCAGCTCCTCCGGGAACACAGATACGCAGTATTTT.

The V call is TRBV10-1, the J call TRBJ2-1; 10 bases are shared with TRBD2. The CDR3 is 15 amino acids. Germline V lookup: CDR1 WNHNN, CDR2 SYGVQD (reference sequence). V lost 3 bases to trimming and J lost 7 bases; unmatched junction nucleotides: 6. In DNA, the CDR3 is TGCGCCAGCAGTGACAAGCGGGGGGGCCGGAATGAGCAGTTCTTC. It is translated as CASSDKRGGRNEQFF.

The gene calls are TRBV6-1 and TRBJ1-6; D perhaps matches TRBD1 (6 bases). Germline values: CDR1 MNHNS, CDR2 SASEGT. The ends were cut back, 4 bases at V and 2 bases at J, with 12 bases in the middle. The CDR3 has 16 amino acids. CDR3 nucleotide sequence: TGTGCCAGCAGTGCGCTACAGGGACCCTATAATTCACCCCTCCACTTT. It codes for CASSALQGPYNSPLHF.

The chain joins TRBV11-2 to TRBJ2-7, with a possible D match to TRBD1 (5 bases). The CDR3 extends over 18 amino acids. The V gene lost 5 bases and the J gene lost 3 bases, with 26 bases spanning the gap. Per germline, CDR1 SGHAT and CDR2 FQNNGV. The CDR3 region has the DNA TGTGCCAGCAGCCCATGGTTGGGGCTTAGACAGAAAAACTACGAGCAGTACTTC. It translates to CASSPWLGLRQKNYEQYF.

J is TRBJ1-1 and V is TRBV7-2; D is possibly TRBD1 (6 bases). CDR3 length: 16 amino acids. V lost 0 bases and J lost 1, with 12 bases in between. Germline V CDR1 and CDR2: SGHTA, FQGNSA. CDR3 sequence (DNA): TGTGCCAGCAGCTTAGCCGCAGGGGATGGGAACACTGAAGCTTTCTTT. This gives the protein CASSLAAGDGNTEAFF.

The CDR3 DNA reads TGTGCCAGTAGTCCTCAGGCGCAAGGTGGTGAGCAGTTCTTC. It codes for CASSPQAQGGEQFF. V and J are TRBV19 and TRBJ2-1, with D uncertain. Germline V CDR1 and CDR2: LNHDA, SQIVND (reference sequence). V lost 5 bases, J lost 9 bases, and 17 bases lay in between. The CDR3 is 14 residues long.

V gene TRBV6-4 combines with J gene TRBJ1-4, with 9 bases fitting TRBD1. This CDR3 region has 18 residues. Looked up from germline, CDR1 is MRHNA and CDR2 is SNTAGT. V trimming: 0 bases; J trimming: 7 bases; junction bases outside the gene matches: 12. CDR3 sequence: CASSDSRTGAALSEKLFF. DNA for the CDR3: TGTGCCAGCAGTGACTCGAGGACAGGGGCCGCCTTGAGTGAAAAACTGTTTTTT.